The sequence of this TCR beta chain was determined in a study of shared clonotypes between healthy human individuals. Study background: Each donor's CD8 memory used one plate, CD8 naive two, each CD4 subset three.

The CDR3 is 14 amino acids. J gave up 7 bases and V 5 bases, and 5 bases lay outside the gene matches. CDR1 SEHNR and CDR2 FQNEAQ come from the germline V gene (reference sequence). This clone was recorded only once. Using immunoSEQ multiplex PCR, the repertoire was profiled, and TCRdb retains in-frame clones only, with some absent. The sample carries 640,000 or so clones, 60% to 80% recorded once. This clonotype was sampled from a woman in her twenties or thirties in good health. The chain joins TRBV7-9 to TRBJ1-6; 7 bases fit TRBD1. Sequenced sample: memory CD4+ T cells sorted from blood. The subset: CD45RA-negative fraction. CDR3 sequence (DNA): TGTGCCAGCAGCACAGGGGTAGGGAATTCACCCCTCCACTTT. It encodes CASSTGVGNSPLHF.